This entry features one TCR beta chain sequence. These data are taken from a study of CD8+CD57+ T cells in acquired aplastic anemia. Sequenced patients had shown CD8+CD57+ cell expansion by flow cytometry. Trimming shortened V by 4 bases and J by 4 bases, and 17 bases separated the two germline ends. The CDR3 runs 15 residues. The germline gives CDR1 SGDLS, CDR2 YYNGEE. The template used for profiling TCR beta VDJ and CDR3 was genomic DNA. TCRdb ran MiXCR on the reads and lists one entry per CDR3 protein. The sample yields some 180,000 distinct CDR3 sequences, 63% seen once. The chain combines TRBV9 with TRBJ1-1; D ambiguous. The sample taken for sequencing was sorted CD4+, CD8+, or CD8+CD57+ T cells (not recorded which) from PBMCs. This receptor was identified in a human donor with aplastic anemia. CDR3 in amino acids: CASSTRTRYVTEAFF. CDR3 sequence (DNA): TGTGCCAGCAGCACCCGCACAAGGTACGTCACTGAAGCTTTCTTT. Filled out from reference TRBV9 and TRBJ1-1, the complete variable domain reads DSGVTQTPKHLITATGQRVTLRCSPRSGDLSVYWYQQSLDQGLQFLIQYYNGEERAKGNILERFSAQQFPDLHSELNLSSLELGDSALYFCASSTRTRYVTEAFFGQGTRLTVV.